The 25 T cell receptor beta chains in this list originate from one sample, sequenced in a study of blood T cells in healthy people across ages. Primers used in a second PCR of about 7 to 12 cycles were a sample-barcoded 5' primer and a J-beta primer mix. One entry per CDR3 protein results from TCRdb running MiXCR on the 5' RACE reads. Here the sample spans hundreds of thousands of distinct CDR3 sequences, about 45% being singletons. Sequenced sample: blood. The receptors come from a man older than 75 in good health.

The chain has TRBV4-3 and TRBJ2-5; maybe TRBD1 (5 bases). CDR1 LGHNA and CDR2 YSLEER come from the germline V gene. The CDR3 sequence is 16 residues long. V shed 0 bases and J shed 2 bases, with 13 bases lying between them. The DNA for the CDR3 is TGCGCCAGCAGCCAAGATATGGGCAGGGTTCAAGAGACCCAGTACTTC. Translation: CASSQDMGRVQETQYF.

The V gene is TRBV4-1, the J gene TRBJ1-4; no definite D call. The V end lost 10 bases, the J end lost 5 bases, and 23 bases lay between the germline ends. The CDR3 runs to 16 residues. CDR1 and CDR2 from the germline V gene are MGHRA and YSYEKL. In DNA form, the CDR3 reads TGCGCCACCCAGGCCGACAACCGATTCAAAAATGAAAAACTGTTTTTT. Its translation is CATQADNRFKNEKLFF.

The CDR3 loop is CSVERPAGRGPVSLNEQFF. The DNA for the CDR3 is TGCAGCGTTGAGAGGCCCGCCGGGAGGGGGCCGGTGTCCCTTAATGAGCAGTTCTTC. The V call is TRBV29-1, the J call TRBJ2-1; TRBD2 is a possible D gene (8 bases). There are 19 residues in the CDR3. The germline CDR1 and CDR2 sequences are SQVTM and ANQGSEA. V lost 3 bases and J 7 bases, leaving 31 bases between the germline ends.

The chain links TRBV20-1 to TRBJ2-1, with no clear D. The CDR3 runs to 12 residues. The V end was cut by 1 base, the J end by 9 bases, with 10 bases between. CDR1 and CDR2 from the germline V gene are DFQATT and SNEGSKA (reference sequence). The CDR3 reads CSARGVNSEQFF. The CDR3 bases are TGCAGTGCTAGAGGGGTAAATAGTGAGCAGTTCTTC.

Notes on this clonotype: This may arise from a read error, as a much more abundant clone is one base away. The chain is built from TRBV20-1 and TRBJ2-5; 11 positions agree with TRBD2. Germline trimming cut 5 bases from V and 11 bases from J; bases unmatched to any gene: 13. Germline CDR1 is DFQATT and CDR2 is SNEGSKA (reference sequence). The CDR3 covers 14 residues. This chain's CDR3 is CSAGRTSGLNEQYF. The CDR3 DNA sequence: TGCAGTGCTGGAAGGACTAGCGGGTTAAATGAGCAGTACTTC.

The V call is TRBV9, the J call TRBJ2-7, with TRBD2 matching 12 bases. Looked up from germline, CDR1 is SGDLS and CDR2 is YYNGEE. This CDR3 region has 15 residues. The junction had 4 bases not matched to a gene; V was cut back by 4 bases and J by 2 bases. In DNA form, the CDR3 reads TGTGCCAGCAGCACCTCTAGCGGGAGGGCCTACGAGCAGTACTTC. As protein: CASSTSSGRAYEQYF. Supplemented by reference TRBV9 and TRBJ2-7, the full variable domain reads DSGVTQTPKHLITATGQRVTLRCSPRSGDLSVYWYQQSLDQGLQFLIQYYNGEERAKGNILERFSAQQFPDLHSELNLSSLELGDSALYFCASSTSSGRAYEQYFGPGTRLTVT.

The genes are TRBV29-1 and TRBJ2-1, with D unresolved. Germline CDR1 reads SQVTM; CDR2 reads ANQGSEA. The CDR3 sequence is 14 residues long. V shed 7 bases and J shed 8 bases, with 21 bases lying between them. This CDR3 is CSAQNNPSIDEQFF. In nucleotides, the CDR3 is TGCAGCGCTCAGAATAATCCGAGTATCGATGAGCAGTTCTTC.

The rearrangement links TRBV7-2 to TRBJ2-7; 9 nucleotides agree with TRBD2. The J call may be incorrect, as the DNA end agrees better with TRBJ2-5. CDR1 and CDR2 (germline): SGHTA, FQGNSA. The CDR3 covers 14 residues. CDR3 sequence: CASSYQRGAKTQYF. The CDR3 nucleotides are TGTGCCAGCAGCTACCAGCGGGGGGCGAAGACCCAGTACTTC.

The rearrangement links TRBV12-3 or TRBV12-4 to TRBJ2-4; perhaps TRBD1 as D (6 bases). The V gene lost 3 bases and the J gene lost 6 bases, with 12 bases spanning the gap. The CDR3 runs to 14 residues. CDR3 region: CASSFAGDGNIQYF. In nucleotides, the CDR3 is TGTGCCAGCAGTTTCGCAGGGGACGGAAACATTCAGTACTTC.

The chain couples TRBV12-3 or TRBV12-4 to TRBJ2-3; D unresolved. This CDR3 comprises 14 residues. V lost 5 bases and J lost 1, with 10 bases in between. The CDR3 DNA reads as TGTGCCAGCAGTCTATACGTCGGCACAGATACGCAGTATTTT. Translated, it gives CASSLYVGTDTQYF.

The chain joins TRBV28 to TRBJ2-1, with D tentatively TRBD2 (7 bases). This CDR3 region has 17 residues. Germline CDR1 reads MDHEN; CDR2 reads SYDVKM. Trimming left V 7 bases short and J 7 bases short, with 26 bases between. DNA for the CDR3: TGTGCCAGCAATAACCCTAGGGGGGGGCAGTTGAGTAATGAGCAGTTCTTC. It translates to CASNNPRGGQLSNEQFF.

With respect to this clonotype: This may come from a read error, since a much larger clone is one base off. The V gene is TRBV12-3 or TRBV12-4, the J gene TRBJ2-3; 7 positions match TRBD2. This CDR3 has 13 amino acids. The ends lost 5 bases at V and 5 bases at J; junction bases unmatched: 4. In DNA form, the CDR3 reads TGTGCCAGCAGTATAGGGAGGGTAGATACGCAGTATTTT. Translating gives CASSIGRVDTQYF.

CDR3 sequence: CASSYPPGQVNEQYF. CDR3 DNA sequence: TGTGCCAGCAGTTACCCGCCAGGCCAGGTGAACGAGCAGTACTTC. The chain uses TRBV6-6 and TRBJ2-7; D remains ambiguous. Between the trimmed V and J ends, which lost 2 bases and 5 bases, there was a span of 16 bases. The CDR3 has 15 amino acids. Germline V lookup: CDR1 MNHNY, CDR2 SVGAGI (reference sequence).

The genes are TRBV28 and TRBJ1-2; 8 positions agree with TRBD1. The V gene end was trimmed by 7 bases and the J gene end by 5 bases; junction bases not matched to a gene: 12. This CDR3 is 15 amino acids long. The germline gives CDR1 MDHEN, CDR2 SYDVKM. CDR3 coding DNA: TGTGCCAGCAACCGTTCGGGGACAGGTGAATATGGCTACACCTTC. Translation: CASNRSGTGEYGYTF.

Of note for this clonotype: One junction end disagrees with the germline gene, perhaps due to a read error. This chain uses TRBV11-1 with TRBJ2-1; maybe TRBD2 (6 bases). The CDR3 covers 16 residues. In germline, CDR1 is SGHAT, CDR2 FQDESV (reference sequence). The CDR3 DNA reads as TGTGCCGGCAGCTCCCCCATAGCGGCTTCCTACAATGAGCAGTTCTTC. This gives the protein CAGSSPIAASYNEQFF.

This clonotype was counted a few times. This sequence joins TRBV11-2 and TRBJ2-4; tentatively, D is TRBD1 (6 bases). The CDR3 runs 14 residues. The germline V gene has CDR1 SGHAT and CDR2 FQNNGV. Trimming left V 4 bases short and J 6 bases short, with 13 bases between. CDR3 protein: CASSSPARGNIQYF. CDR3 sequence (DNA): TGTGCCAGCAGCTCTCCCGCCAGGGGAAACATTCAGTACTTC.

V gene TRBV24-1 combines with J gene TRBJ2-6, with TRBD1 matching over 8 bases. This CDR3 spans 17 amino acids. The germline V gene encodes CDR1 KGHDR and CDR2 SFDVKD. After removal of 5 bases from V and 0 bases from J, the junction contained 5 bases not matched to a gene. This CDR3 is CATSGQGSVSGANVLTF. CDR3 nucleotide sequence: TGTGCCACCAGTGGACAGGGGTCCGTCTCTGGGGCCAACGTCCTGACTTTC.

The chain joins TRBV20-1 to TRBJ2-7; D possibly matches TRBD1 or TRBD2 (5 bases each). Judging by the DNA end, TRBJ2-5 fits better; the J call may be wrong. The CDR3 length is 16 residues. Germline V gene sequence: CDR1 DFQATT, CDR2 SNEGSKA (reference sequence). The CDR3 DNA follows: TGCAGTGCTAGAGATGTGGGACGTCTAAACTCGGAGACCCAGTACTTC. Translating it yields CSARDVGRLNSETQYF.

The rearrangement links TRBV3-1 to TRBJ2-1, with TRBD1 matching 10 bases. Gene TRBJ2-7 matches the end of the DNA better, so the J call may be wrong. The CDR3 is 19 residues long. In germline, CDR1 is LGHDT, CDR2 YNNKEL (reference sequence). The CDR3 nucleotides read TGTGCCAGCAGCCAGAAGACTACCGGGACAGGGGATCTCTACAATGAGCAGTACTTC. It encodes CASSQKTTGTGDLYNEQYF.

This clonotype was seen a few times. The V and J genes are TRBV6-2 or TRBV6-3 and TRBJ2-3; 14 bases map to TRBD2. The CDR3 is 15 residues long. Trimming took 4 bases from V and 3 from J; bases not matched to a gene: 0. The germline gives CDR1 MNHEY, CDR2 SVGEGT. This CDR3 is CASSWTSGRTDTQYF. CDR3 DNA: TGTGCCAGCAGTTGGACTAGCGGGAGGACAGATACGCAGTATTTT.

V and J are TRBV6-5 and TRBJ2-5; D may be TRBD2 (5 bases). CDR3 length equals 13 residues. V was pared by 2 bases and J by 3 bases, with 7 bases between. Germline values: CDR1 MNHEY, CDR2 SVGAGI. The DNA for the CDR3 is TGTGCCAGCAGTTACCTAGCAAAAGAGACCCAGTACTTC. Translated: CASSYLAKETQYF.

This clonotype occurred a few times. The chain links TRBV18 to TRBJ1-5; a possible D gene is TRBD1 (6 bases). V lost 6 bases and J lost 1, with 13 bases in between. The CDR3 extends over 15 amino acids. The germline V gene encodes CDR1 KGHSH and CDR2 LQKENI. Written as DNA, the CDR3 is TGTGCCAGCTCCAAGGAGGGGGTGAGCAATCAGCCCCAGCATTTT. Translated, it gives CASSKEGVSNQPQHF.

The chain uses TRBV3-1 and TRBJ2-1; the D gene is possibly TRBD2 (7 bases). Trimming left V 4 bases short and J 13 bases short, with 23 bases between. From germline, CDR1 is LGHDT and CDR2 YNNKEL (reference sequence). This CDR3 is built from 15 residues. The CDR3 here is CASSPAGGGPFEQFF. In DNA form, the CDR3 reads TGTGCCAGCAGCCCGGCTGGCGGGGGCCCCTTCGAACAGTTCTTC.

With regard to this clonotype: It may be a read error: a sequence one base away is much more abundant. The chain has TRBV5-1 and TRBJ1-5, with TRBD1 matching 7 bases. Trimming at V came to 4 bases and at J to 5 bases, leaving 9 bases not matched to a gene. This CDR3 is 15 amino acids long. Germline loops: CDR1 SGHRS, CDR2 YFSETQ. The CDR3 sequence is CASSRTGTVDQPQHF. DNA of the CDR3: TGCGCCAGCAGCCGCACCGGGACAGTGGATCAGCCCCAGCATTTT.

This clonotype was observed a few times. The rearrangement uses TRBV11-2 and TRBJ2-5, with D perhaps matching TRBD1 or TRBD2 (5 bases each). The J call may be wrong; the DNA end is better matched by TRBJ2-7. Germline values: CDR1 SGHAT, CDR2 FQNNGV. This CDR3 has 15 residues. The CDR3 DNA sequence: TGTGCCAGCAGCCGCGCCCGGGACGGGACCTACGAGCAGTACTTC. It is translated as CASSRARDGTYEQYF.